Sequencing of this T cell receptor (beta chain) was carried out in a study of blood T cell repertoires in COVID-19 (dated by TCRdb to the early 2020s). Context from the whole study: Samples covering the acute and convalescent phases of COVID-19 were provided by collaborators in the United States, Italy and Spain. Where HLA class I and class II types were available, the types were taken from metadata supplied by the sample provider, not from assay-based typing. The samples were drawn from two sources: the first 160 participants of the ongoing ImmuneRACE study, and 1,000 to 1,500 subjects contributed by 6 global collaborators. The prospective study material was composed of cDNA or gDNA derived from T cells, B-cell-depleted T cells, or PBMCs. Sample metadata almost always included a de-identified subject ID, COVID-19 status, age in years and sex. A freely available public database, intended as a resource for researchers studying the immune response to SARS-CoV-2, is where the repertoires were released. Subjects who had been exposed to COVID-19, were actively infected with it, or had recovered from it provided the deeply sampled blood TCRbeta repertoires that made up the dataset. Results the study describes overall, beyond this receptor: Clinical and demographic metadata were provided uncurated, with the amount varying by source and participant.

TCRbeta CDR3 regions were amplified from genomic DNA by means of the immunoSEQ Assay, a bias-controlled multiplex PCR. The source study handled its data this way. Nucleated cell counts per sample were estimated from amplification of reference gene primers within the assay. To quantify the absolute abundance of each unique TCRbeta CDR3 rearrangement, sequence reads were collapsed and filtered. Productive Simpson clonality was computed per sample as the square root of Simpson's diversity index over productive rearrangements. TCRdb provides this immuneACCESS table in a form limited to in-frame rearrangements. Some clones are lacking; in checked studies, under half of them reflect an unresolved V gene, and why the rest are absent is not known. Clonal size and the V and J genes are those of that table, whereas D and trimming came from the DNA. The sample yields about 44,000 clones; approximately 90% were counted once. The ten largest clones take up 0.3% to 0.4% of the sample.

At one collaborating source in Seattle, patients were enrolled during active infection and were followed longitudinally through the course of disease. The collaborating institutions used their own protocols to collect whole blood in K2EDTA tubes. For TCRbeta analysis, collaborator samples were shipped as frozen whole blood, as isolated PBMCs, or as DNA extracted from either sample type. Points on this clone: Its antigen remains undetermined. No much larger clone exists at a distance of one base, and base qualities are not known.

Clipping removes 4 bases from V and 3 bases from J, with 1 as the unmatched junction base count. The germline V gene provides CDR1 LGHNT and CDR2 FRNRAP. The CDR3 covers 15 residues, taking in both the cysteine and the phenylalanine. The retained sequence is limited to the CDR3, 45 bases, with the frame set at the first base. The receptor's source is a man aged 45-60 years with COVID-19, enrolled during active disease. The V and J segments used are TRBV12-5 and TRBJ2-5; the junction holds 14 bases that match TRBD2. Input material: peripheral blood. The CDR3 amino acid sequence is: CASGSGLAGEETQYF. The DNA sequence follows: TGTGCTAGTGGTTCGGGACTAGCGGGAGAAGAGACCCAGTACTTC.